The rows below give T cell receptor beta chains drawn from one sample of a study of cytomegalovirus exposure and HLA in healthy donors. Using immunoSEQ multiplex PCR, the repertoire was profiled, and TCRdb retains in-frame clones only, with some absent. The sample consists of about 350,000 clones, roughly 87% of them appearing once. Sequencing input: PBMCs. These receptors were taken from a woman in her 30s in good health and CMV-seropositive. The conserved cysteine and the conserved F or W are not part of the CDR3 here. The order of the fields is J gene, clone size, V gene, CDR3 protein. The size entry is marked missing in some rows and otherwise reads once, few, many or a size class.

TRBJ1-1 | . | TRBV6-6 | ASSLGRQNTEAF
TRBJ2-7 | . | TRBV7-7 | ASSPGTSYEQY
TRBJ1-1 | . | TRBV27 | ASSSYRGNPEAF
TRBJ1-2 | . | TRBV18 | ASSPDRGVGYT
TRBJ1-3 | . | TRBV27 | ASSLSQGWNTIY
TRBJ1-2 | once | TRBV27 | ASSLSAEWGPNYGYT
TRBJ1-6 | . | TRBV19 | ASSIAGGAPPLH
TRBJ1-3 | once | TRBV28 | ASSFGRGRGNTIY
TRBJ1-5 | few | TRBV11-2 | ASSLDRAQPQH
TRBJ1-2 | . | TRBV19 | ASSVPGDGYT
TRBJ1-2 | . | TRBV7-2 | ASSLEGTVSYGYT
TRBJ2-3 | once | TRBV7-6 | ASSLDVLAGGNTDTQY
TRBJ1-4 | . | TRBV30 | AWRGTAYNEKLF
TRBJ1-4 | . | TRBV18 | ASSPPMAEGEKLF
TRBJ1-1 | few | TRBV28 | ASSLLQATVEAF
TRBJ2-7 | . | TRBV4-2 | ASSQDQGDTYEQY
TRBJ2-7 | . | TRBV7-9 | ASSLFQGAEGGFKQY
TRBJ1-1 | . | TRBV30 | AWAGGVGTEAF
TRBJ2-1 | . | TRBV30 | AWSGPGGEQF
TRBJ2-7 | once | TRBV9 | ASSSGTVDYEQY
TRBJ1-2 | . | TRBV29-1 | SSVGAQSGYT
TRBJ2-3 | . | TRBV2 | ASSLATGTDTQY
TRBJ2-5 | . | TRBV4-3 | ASSQGLGLAGESETQY
TRBJ2-7 | . | TRBV18 | ASSPPGRASTYEQY
TRBJ1-2 | . | TRBV30 | AWTTGNYGYT
TRBJ2-3 | . | TRBV11-2 | ASSLSTDTQY
TRBJ2-3 | . | TRBV27 | ASSLLAGSSTDTQY
TRBJ2-5 | . | TRBV9 | ASSPGDTSGGSETQY
TRBJ2-1 | . | TRBV19 | ASSLLRGLAGDYNEQF
TRBJ1-2 | . | TRBV28 | ASSLSGGHGYT
TRBJ2-7 | . | TRBV6-5 | ASSYRVSYEQY
TRBJ1-1 | . | TRBV6-1 | ASSADRGTEAF
TRBJ2-5 | . | TRBV7-9 | ASSFSLAETQY
TRBJ1-2 | . | TRBV7-2 | ASSGRDYGYT
TRBJ2-3 | . | TRBV5-6 | ASSPQGDTTDTQY
TRBJ2-7 | . | TRBV6-1 | ASSWESYEQY